The 2 T cell receptor beta chains given below trace back to one sample, sequenced in a study of T-cell memory formation after mild COVID-19. TCRdb independently ran MiXCR on the 5' RACE reads; one entry per CDR3 protein. This table has hundreds of thousands of distinct CDR3 sequences, approximately 21% appearing once. The sample comprised PBMCs or a T cell subset sorted from them (not recorded which). All receptors derive from an adult woman who had mild COVID-19 (a few samples of this study predate the infection). Cell type and time point are not known.

This clonotype was observed a handful of times. This chain connects TRBV12-3 or TRBV12-4 to TRBJ2-2; D gene ambiguous. The length of the CDR3 is 15 residues. Trimming stripped 5 bases from V and 6 bases from J, with 16 bases between. The CDR3 DNA follows: TGTGCCAGCAGTCTTGGGCTTGGTCCCGCCGGGGAGCTGTTTTTT. This sequence encodes CASSLGLGPAGELFF.

The chain has TRBV6-2 or TRBV6-3 and TRBJ2-7; 12 bases agree with TRBD1. Germline CDR1 is MNHEY and CDR2 is SVGEGT. The CDR3 covers 17 residues. J was trimmed by 7 bases and V by 7 bases; bases with no gene match: 17. The CDR3 loop is CASNQAHPGQGAREQYF. CDR3 DNA sequence: TGTGCCAGCAATCAAGCACACCCGGGACAGGGGGCGCGTGAGCAGTACTTC.